This TCR beta chain was sequenced for a study of T cells in Graves' hyperthyroidism and ophthalmopathy. Only a few counts were recorded for this clonotype. V was clipped by 4 bases and J by 0 bases, with 9 bases between them. This CDR3 spans 14 amino acids. Germline V CDR1 and CDR2: LNHDA, SQIVND (reference sequence). The source material, RNA transcripts, was used to amplify TCR beta CDR3 regions. First-round RT-PCR targeting the TCR CDR3 was performed with the HTBI primer set. A single record per CDR3 protein comes from TCRdb applying MiXCR to the multiplex PCR reads. The data hold about 410,000 distinct CDR3 sequences, with approximately 15% observed a single time.

The chain links TRBV19 to TRBJ1-1; D ambiguous. Sequencing was done on a sample of blood. The clonotype was recovered from a young woman with Graves' ophthalmopathy. CDR3 nucleotides: TGTGCCAGTAGTAGAAAGAAGATGAACACTGAAGCTTTCTTT. Amino acids: CASSRKKMNTEAFF.